One and the same sample provided the 8 T cell receptor beta chains below, sequenced in a study of blood T cell repertoires in COVID-19. Sequenced by immunoSEQ multiplex PCR; TCRdb stores in-frame clones only, minus some. The profile shows under 200,000 clones, approximately 85% of them singletons. The sequenced sample consisted of peripheral blood. These receptors all stem from a middle-aged man with acute or convalescent COVID-19.

The chain combines TRBV14 with TRBJ1-1; 9 bases align to TRBD1. The CDR3 runs to 18 residues. V gave up 0 bases and J gave up 2 bases; unmatched junction bases: 10. Per germline, CDR1 SGHDN and CDR2 FVKESK. In DNA, the CDR3 is TGTGCCAGCAGCCAAGATGAGAGGGGACAGGGCTATAACACTGAAGCTTTCTTT. This translates into CASSQDERGQGYNTEAFF.

The chain has TRBV27 and TRBJ2-3, with D possibly matching TRBD1 (6 bases). Trimming took off 6 bases at V and 6 bases at J, with 10 bases between the two ends. The germline V gene encodes CDR1 MNHEY and CDR2 SMNVEV (reference sequence). The CDR3 runs to 12 residues. The CDR3, as DNA: TGTGCCAGCAGAACAGGGTCGGATACGCAGTATTTT. Its protein product is CASRTGSDTQYF.

CDR3 amino acids: CASSDIDRTYGYTF. In nucleotides, the CDR3 is TGTGCCAGCAGTGACATCGACAGAACATATGGCTACACCTTC. The chain uses TRBV6-2 or TRBV6-3 and TRBJ1-2, with a possible D match to TRBD1 (5 bases). Trimming stripped 5 bases from V and 5 bases from J, with 15 bases between. The CDR3 is 14 residues long. Germline V gene lookup returns CDR1 MNHEY and CDR2 SVGEGT.

The rearrangement uses TRBV9 and TRBJ2-1; 14 bases align to TRBD2. The V gene end was trimmed by 0 bases and the J gene end by 5 bases; junction bases not matched to a gene: 1. The CDR3 spans 16 residues. Germline-derived CDR1 and CDR2 are SGDLS and YYNGEE. CDR3 DNA: TGTGCCAGCAGCGTAGGACTAGCGGGGGGGGACAATGAGCAGTTCTTC. Residues: CASSVGLAGGDNEQFF. Combining the CDR3 with reference TRBV9 and TRBJ2-1 gives the whole variable domain DSGVTQTPKHLITATGQRVTLRCSPRSGDLSVYWYQQSLDQGLQFLIQYYNGEERAKGNILERFSAQQFPDLHSELNLSSLELGDSALYFCASSVGLAGGDNEQFFGPGTRLTVL.

The chain has TRBV2 and TRBJ1-5, with TRBD1 identical over 8 bases. Germline CDR1 SNHLY, CDR2 FYNNEI. J gave up 5 bases and V 0 bases, and 9 bases lay outside the gene matches. This CDR3 spans 17 amino acids. In DNA, the CDR3 is TGTGCCAGCAGTGAAGCAAGAAGGCAGGGGGCTGATCAGCCCCAGCATTTT. It specifies CASSEARRQGADQPQHF.

The chain joins TRBV6-1 to TRBJ2-5, with D perhaps matching TRBD1 (5 bases). Germline CDR1 and CDR2: MNHNS and SASEGT. Trimming shortened V by 0 bases and J by 6 bases, and 14 bases separated the two germline ends. The CDR3 is 15 residues long. The DNA of the CDR3 is TGTGCCAGCAGTGAAGCAGGGGCAGGGCGGCAGACCCAGTACTTC. Encoded protein: CASSEAGAGRQTQYF.

The rearrangement joins TRBV10-2 to TRBJ1-3, with TRBD1 matching over 7 bases. This CDR3 contains 15 residues. Trimming cost V 7 bases and J 2 bases; bases outside gene matches: 8. The germline V gene has CDR1 WSHSY and CDR2 SAAADI. The CDR3, as DNA: TGCGCCAGCACTAGGGACAGCTTTGCTGGAAACACCATATATTTT. The encoded protein is CASTRDSFAGNTIYF.

The chain joins TRBV5-6 to TRBJ1-1, with a possible D match to TRBD1 (5 bases). The CDR3 sequence is 15 residues long. The V end was cut by 4 bases, the J end by 3 bases, with 16 bases between. CDR1 is SGHDT and CDR2 is YYEEEE in the germline V gene. Written as DNA, the CDR3 is TGTGCCAGCAGCCCCCATGCCGGGGGATACACTGAAGCTTTCTTT. Translated: CASSPHAGGYTEAFF.